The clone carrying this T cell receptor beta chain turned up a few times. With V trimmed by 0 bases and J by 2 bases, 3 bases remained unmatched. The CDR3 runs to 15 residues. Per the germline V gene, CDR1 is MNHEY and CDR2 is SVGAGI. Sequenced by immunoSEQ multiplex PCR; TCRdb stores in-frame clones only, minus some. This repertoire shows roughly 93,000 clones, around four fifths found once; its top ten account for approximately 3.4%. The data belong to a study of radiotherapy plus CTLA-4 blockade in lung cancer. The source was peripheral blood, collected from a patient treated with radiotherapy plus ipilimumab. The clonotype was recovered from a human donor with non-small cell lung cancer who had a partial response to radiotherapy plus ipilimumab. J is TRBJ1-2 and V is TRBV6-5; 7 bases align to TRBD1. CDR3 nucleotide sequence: TGTGCCAGCAGTTACTCATACAGGGGCAACTATGGCTACACCTTC. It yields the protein CASSYSYRGNYGYTF.